The subject of this entry is one TCR beta chain. Its cognate antigen has yet to be identified. It has no much larger one-base neighbor in the sample; base qualities were not kept. Reading from cysteine to phenylalanine, the CDR3 counts 14 amino acids. Only the CDR3 DNA stays, 42 bases, in frame from base 1. Based on the germline V gene, the CDR1 and CDR2 sequences are SGHRS and YFSETQ. The trim is 4 bases for V and 2 bases for J, with a gap of 12 bases between the germline ends. The source of the sample is a study of regulatory T cells in long-lasting Graves disease listed by TCRdb under 2021. Notes on the research overall: Patients with newly diagnosed Graves' disease had been on antithyroid drugs for under 3 months. This study used TCR sequencing and RNA sequencing of peripheral blood to compare persistent Graves' disease patients against newly diagnosed Graves' disease patients. The study was registered as a clinical trial and conducted in China. A total of around 35 samples underwent TCR sequencing, from around 13 patients with persistent Graves' disease and some 20 patients with newly diagnosed Graves' disease. Study-wide conclusions, independent of this receptor: The authors acknowledged the small sample size as a limitation that may reduce accuracy. Persistent disease showed preferential use of TRBV28, TRBJ1-2 and TRBJ2-5, whereas newly diagnosed disease favored TRBV20-1 and TRBJ2-1. More public clonotypes were shared among persistent patients (fewer than 3,000) than among newly diagnosed patients (966). The study examined only peripheral blood because the primary lesion, thyroid tissue, could not be accessed. Sequencing and analysis were restricted to the TCR beta chain. Compared with newly diagnosed patients, patients with persistent Graves' disease had lower TCR Shannon entropy and fewer highly expanded clones, which suggests clonal expansion.

This specimen's time point label, per the study, means: newly diagnosed GD, antithyroid drugs for less than 3 months. For both TCR sequencing and RNA sequencing, RNA was extracted from PBMCs in TRIzol. The diagnosis of Graves' disease was made according to American Thyroid Association guidelines. Patients for the study were recruited at an endocrinology department in Xi'an, China. From each patient, approximately 9.9 milliliters of peripheral blood was collected into an EDTA anticoagulant tube. Ficoll Paque Plus density gradient separation was used to isolate PBMCs, and no further T cell sorting was performed. An Agilent 2100 Bioanalyzer and agarose gel were used to assess RNA quality, and a NanoDrop 2000 was used to measure RNA concentration. The library was generated by multiplex PCR. Sequenced using an Illumina HiSeq 4000. iRepertoire HTBI primers and Arm-PCR amplification of CDR3 regions were used to construct TCR beta libraries. Before sequencing, the PCR products went through gel purification. The paper's data handling went like this. Gene usage analysis of CDR3 amino acid clonotypes used the 55 to 80 TRBV and 14 to 15 TRBJ segments found across samples. COPE and FqMerger were used to merge filtered high-quality paired reads into contigs. Contigs were aligned with BLAST to IMGT TRBV, TRBD and TRBJ reference genes, and CDR3 was defined per IMGT. Highly expanded clones were defined as clonotypes with a frequency above 0.1%. Shannon entropy was used to measure repertoire diversity, and the Gini coefficient was used to measure V-J evenness. A clonotype found in more than one individual was treated as public. TCRdb redid the processing of the public reads, applying fastp at Q25 and MiXCR, and retained in-frame beta chains. All rows with the same CDR3 protein become a single entry with the most common DNA and genes. The V and J calls shown here were made by TCRdb, not taken from the authors' results. The sample yields around 360,000 distinct CDR3 sequences; about 17% were counted once. Of the sample, over 20% falls within the top ten clones.

The same data also contributed to another study, on T cells in Graves' hyperthyroidism and ophthalmopathy. The second investigation adds: Graves' hyperthyroidism was defined as stable when no progression to ophthalmopathy occurred over 18 months of follow-up. Hyperthyroidism patients were newly diagnosed, with disease duration under 2 months, and aged 18 to 65 years. Any patient with an uncontrolled infection, another autoimmune disease, pregnancy or lactation was excluded. Diagnoses relied on clinical symptoms, serum thyroxine and TRAb, thyroid ultrasound and orbital computed tomography. For the first round of RT-PCR on the TCR CDR3, the HTBI primer set was used together with the Qiagen OneStep RT-PCR kit. Most expanded thyroid clonotypes (frequency above 0.001) were also detected in blood, suggesting blood repertoires may reflect thyroid immune responses. Ophthalmopathy was separated from stable hyperthyroidism by a 13 V-J signature model, with 87.88% sensitivity and roughly 81% specificity obtained in cross-validation and 80%/75% obtained in testing. In validation, the model predicted progression to ophthalmopathy a median of around six months before onset, with approximately 71% sensitivity and 72.22% specificity. A discovery cohort of approximately 97 patients, roughly 43 with Graves' ophthalmopathy and 57 with stable Graves' hyperthyroidism, was used to find distinguishing TCR V-J signatures. An independent validation cohort of some 18 hyperthyroidism patients and more than 15 patients who later progressed to ophthalmopathy tested prospective prediction of ophthalmopathy. The 95 to 100 discovery patients were divided at random into training and test sets in a 7:3 ratio. The study also compared thyroid tissue and blood T-cell repertoires from more than five Graves' hyperthyroidism patients. After sampling, hyperthyroidism patients received methimazole starting at 30 mg daily, and ophthalmopathy patients received high-dose intravenous methylprednisolone. Libraries were constructed in a second round of multiplex PCR, after which size selection and purification were performed. Sequencing of the libraries was done on an Illumina HiSeq2000 using paired-end 100 bp reads. SOAPnuke was used to process the raw data, removing reads that contained adapters or uncalled bases, had a mean Phred below 15, or lacked an exact match to the constant primer or identifier. High-quality paired reads were merged with COPE v1.2.5, and unique nucleotide sequences were defined as clonotypes. Clonotypes were aligned to IMGT TRBV, TRBD and TRBJ reference segments using MiTCR v1.1. Analysis was restricted to V-J combinations with a frequency above 0.0001, which covered roughly 99% of repertoires. A TCS score was defined as the ratio between F50 (clonal expansion) and ExV (chaos), using BLOSUM62-based TCRdist between CDR3 peptides within each V-J. Welch's t-statistics and random forest reduced some 510 V-J features to 10 to 15, which were used in a naive Bayes classifier (R e1071). Sample size was not statistically predetermined, and blinding of investigators to group allocation was not performed. The paper reports TCR Vbeta CDR3 sequencing of about 140 peripheral blood samples: approximately 43 ophthalmopathy, roughly 80 hyperthyroidism and approximately 17 progressor patients.

The receptor was isolated from a woman aged 18-29 years with Graves disease. Donor details come from another sample of the same person, matched by shared clones. The material sequenced was peripheral blood mononuclear cells (PBMCs), taken at new diagnosis, from a patient treated with antithyroid drugs. The rearranged chain carries TRBV5-1 and TRBJ1-2; the D gene is possibly TRBD1, with 5 bases matching. The bases are TGCGCCAGCAGCCAGGGAGTCTTGAACTATGGCTACACCTTC. Translated, this gives CASSQGVLNYGYTF. With the portions outside the CDR3 filled from the reference TRBV5-1 and TRBJ1-2 genes, the complete variable region becomes KAGVTQTPRYLIKTRGQQVTLSCSPISGHRSVSWYQQTPGQGLQFLFEYFSETQRNKGNFPGRFSGRQFSNSRSEMNVSTLELGDSALYLCASSQGVLNYGYTFGSGTRLTVV.